This paragraph reports one T cell receptor (beta chain). The target of this receptor is not known. The receptor library was made with the immunoSEQ multiplex PCR assay. A mixture of 60 forward primers for TCR Vbeta segments and 13 reverse primers for TCR Jbeta segments was used in the multiplex PCR. Amplification of the CDR3 region of rearranged TCR beta genes was performed with a multiplex PCR assay on genomic DNA. The Illumina HiSeq System was used to sequence the amplified TCR beta libraries as 87-base-pair reads. The original methods were these. Across the 670 or so repertoires, a later analysis counted 80 million or so unique TCR beta chains, 9.5 million to 12 million of which were shared by at least two donors. To remove PCR and sequencing errors, raw reads were error-corrected and collapsed into unique sequences using a nearest-neighbor algorithm that merged closely related sequences. V, D and J gene segments were assigned by aligning CDR3 sequences to IMGT reference sequences. For a sequence to be retained, a match of at least six nucleotides to both a V gene segment and a J gene segment was required. Rearrangements were classified as productive when the CDR3 lacked stop codons and remained in frame with V and J, and all other rearrangements were classified as non-productive. CDR3 was defined by IMGT convention, running from the second conserved V-encoded cysteine to the conserved J-encoded phenylalanine. In an earlier analysis of approximately 590 of the donors, sequences lacking an unambiguous match to a single V gene segment were excluded. In an earlier analysis of 587 of the donors, a V segment was called functional when productive rearrangements were above 56.7%, and segregating when the standard deviation between donors exceeded 5%. A statistical classification framework was built to diagnose cytomegalovirus status from the catalog of TCR beta chain sequences. V and J gene assignment, in a later analysis, came from comparing TCR nucleotide sequences with IMGT/GENE-DB human TR gene sequences. Using the TCRdist pipeline, a later analysis assigned CDR3 sequences along with most-parsimonious VDJ recombination scenarios. In a later analysis, every TCR beta chain was defined by the combination of its CDR3 amino acid sequence and its V-gene family, and reads without a unique V-gene family were dropped. As a way to deal with suspected cross-contamination and a sequencing artifact, a later analysis dropped approximately 590 nucleotide sequences that were highly shared and had low generation probability. In a later analysis, a clonal expansion index for each public chain was calculated from normalized within-repertoire ranks of inferred template counts. Generation probabilities in a later analysis came from a VDJ recombination model fitted to out-of-frame rearrangements, and those results were checked against IGoR. In a later analysis, hypergeometric tests were used to score TCR-TCR, TCR-HLA and TCR-CMV co-occurrence, with a repertoire-size bias correction applied to TCR pairs. False discovery rates were estimated in a later analysis by permuting HLA or CMV assignments 20 times. In a later analysis, co-occurring TCRs were grouped with DBSCAN, and TCRdist sequence similarity was added when clustering was performed within HLA-allele-positive subsets. Repertoires with fewer than 30,000 or more than 120,000 public chains were left out of co-occurrence clustering, as were a handful of repertoires with anomalous nucleotide sharing. Here the immuneACCESS table is served through TCRdb, limited to in-frame sequences with V and J called. Missing clones are a known gap in these copies; in checked studies unresolved V genes cover under half, and the rest lacks a known reason. V, J and clone size derive from that table, while D and trimming were established from the DNA sequence. The table for this sample records over 65,000 clones. Jointly, the top ten make up about 4.2% of the sample.

The source of the sample is a study of cytomegalovirus exposure and HLA in healthy donors (dated by TCRdb to the late 2010s). As for the study more broadly: According to an earlier analysis of a few hundred of the donors, 150 million to 200 million T cells yielded 117 million unique TCR beta sequences and about 300 Gb of sequence data. About 330 gigabases of sequencing data and around 85 million unique TCR sequences made up an early release that covered approximately 650 HLA-typed donors. Of the roughly 430 genotyped donors, approximately 83% fell in the genetic ancestry cluster associated with self-reported Caucasian donors. The aim of the study was to test whether cataloging public T cell receptors could identify signatures of past pathogen exposure. Using immunosequencing, the study profiled T cell repertoires from approximately 700 subjects and related those repertoires to cytomegalovirus serostatus. In addition to the first cohort of several hundred subjects, a separate validation cohort of 100 to 150 different subjects was used. To predict cytomegalovirus infection status, the study combined high-throughput TCR immunosequencing, statistical association of individual TCRs with disease status, and machine learning. To study patterns of TCR occurrence, a later analysis re-analyzed previously published TCR beta repertoires from several hundred donors and added high-resolution HLA genotyping. Rather than drawing on any new phenotypic data, the later analysis identified candidate immune exposures from TCR beta sequences and the way those sequences occurred across donors. An earlier analysis of more than 450 of the donors used high-throughput TCR beta sequencing to judge whether each TCR beta V gene segment behaved as functional or pseudogenic. Donor age, sex, ethnicity and CMV serostatus were compiled together with the repertoire data. In a later genetic analysis, genome-wide SNP genotypes for about three fifths of the roughly 670 donors were used, and that subset was treated as a discovery cohort. All discovery cohort repertoires had been generated using a single sequencing platform. Class I and class II HLA loci were covered by the typing at four-digit resolution. The number of donors typed differed by locus, with roughly 620-630 for A, B, C, DRB1 and DQB1, 522 for DQA1, nearly 610 for DPA1, and some 450 for DPB1. Because of strong linkage in the cohort, a few DR-DQ haplotypes were treated as single units for association and clustering. Among 350 to 400 genotyped donors of the cohort, an average of around 240,000 unique TCR beta nucleotide sequences were sequenced per donor, roughly 20% of them non-productive.

The cohort comprised 666 healthy bone marrow donors. At the time of sampling, all cohort members were nominally healthy, though unrecorded immune exposures were likely present. The donor was CMV seronegative and belonged to the group of 352 seronegative cohort members. A peripheral blood sample was provided by each donor, and peripheral blood mononuclear cells were used for TCR beta sequencing. Genomic DNA was extracted from the blood cell samples with the Qiagen DNeasy Blood Extraction Kit. What the work shows at the level of the full study, not this receptor alone: In the study, around 160 TCR beta chains were listed as associated with cytomegalovirus. Correlated functional status among segregating V segments might be attributable to linkage disequilibrium, but an unknown experimental factor could not be ruled out. In vitro tests confirmed that a few of the cytomegalovirus-associated TCR beta chains recognize cytomegalovirus antigens. Presence/absence analyses assumed roughly uniform sequencing depth across donors, an assumption that may not hold. Compared with the roughly 600-donor mean, donors in an Asian-associated ancestry cluster had fewer N-insertions in productive TCRs, according to a later genetic analysis. In this cohort, only TCR beta chains were sequenced, and detectable features were limited by the absence of alpha or paired-chain data. A further reported finding was that TCR beta sequences accurately predicted the HLA-A and HLA-B alleles for most subjects in the first cohort. A later analysis associated 17,000 or so TCR beta sequences with specific HLA alleles at a false discovery rate of 0.05. While some public TCRs were present in many individuals, most TCR sequences turned up only very rarely across donors. According to a later analysis, parvovirus B19, influenza, CMV and Epstein-Barr virus appeared linked to several top co-occurrence clusters. A cluster of highly shared sequence variants was judged likely to be a technical artifact of the sequencing pipeline. The earlier analysis of fewer than 750 of the donors excluded seventeen rarely observed V segments, including chromosome 9 orphons, because counts were too low. According to a later analysis, TCR association rates differed among HLA loci, with DRB1 alleles showing the most associated TCRs and HLA-C alleles showing the fewest. In a later genetic analysis, a missense DCLRE1C variant was associated with V-gene and J-gene trimming of TCR beta chains, and the association was replicated in an independent cohort. For the cohort, immune exposure information was limited to CMV serostatus. A later analysis found that HLA-associated TCR beta chains were more clonally expanded and had lower generation probabilities than equally common non-associated chains. Most CMV-associated TCR beta chains appeared to be HLA-restricted in a later analysis, and the HLA associations seemed to be driven largely by CMV exposure. According to the authors, the approach could potentially be generalized to other disease states and immunological phenotypes. When HLA alleles, especially DR and DQ, strongly co-occurred, attributing TCR associations to individual alleles was difficult. Because some donors lacked HLA typing at each locus, the association tests relied only on the typed subset. The classifier was reported to diagnose cytomegalovirus status with high specificity and sensitivity in both the original cohort and the validation cohort. In an earlier analysis of more than 450 of the donors, most TCR beta V segments were observed in productive rearrangements about 87% or about 30% of the time, broadly matching IMGT annotations.

This TCR came from a man aged 25 to 40 in good health and CMV-seronegative. What was sequenced was PBMCs.

The CDR3: CASSYGQYTEAFF. Here is the DNA: TGTGCCAGCAGTTACGGACAGTACACTGAAGCTTTCTTT. The sequence links TRBV6-5 to TRBJ1-1, and possibly TRBD1, on 6 matching bases. The V and J ends are trimmed by 2 bases and 3 bases, leaving 7 bases between them. CDR1 and CDR2, looked up from the germline V gene, are MNHEY and SVGAGI. Measured from the cysteine to the phenylalanine, the CDR3 is 13 residues long. Only the CDR3 DNA stays, 39 bases, in frame from base 1.